The next 24 T cell receptor beta chains were all read from a single sample in a study of memory CD4+ T cells and cytomegalovirus serostatus. Single viable CD3+CD4+CD8-CD45RO+ cells were sorted as the memory CD4+ T cells. Libraries were prepared by immunoSEQ multiplex PCR; TCRdb keeps only in-frame clonotypes and omits some of them. Counted here are 50,000 or so clones, about three quarters occurring once; the ten biggest clones make up around 1.3%. Sequenced: memory CD4+ T cells from blood. The receptors here all came from an adult in good health and CMV-seropositive.

The chain employs TRBV14 and TRBJ2-7, with D maybe TRBD2 (5 bases). V was cut by 4 bases and J by 3 bases, with 13 bases left in between. CDR1 is SGHDN and CDR2 is FVKESK in the germline V gene. This CDR3 is built from 14 residues. The CDR3 DNA sequence: TGTGCCAGCAGCCGAATGCACAGCGGCTACGAGCAGTACTTC. Translated: CASSRMHSGYEQYF.

V and J are TRBV5-6 and TRBJ2-7, with TRBD1 matching 8 bases. The CDR3 length is 15 residues. Trimming removed 0 bases from V and 4 bases from J; junction bases left unmatched: 6. CDR1 is SGHDT, CDR2 YYEEEE, per germline. CDR3 amino acids: CASSLAPDRAYEQYF. CDR3 nucleotides: TGTGCCAGCAGCTTGGCACCGGACAGGGCGTACGAGCAGTACTTC.

For the CDR3, the DNA is TGTGCCAGCAGCCAGGACAGTAGCCAAGAGACCCAGTACTTC. This encodes CASSQDSSQETQYF. The rearrangement uses TRBV4-2 and TRBJ2-5, with a weak D call TRBD1 (6 bases). Between the trimmed V and J ends, which lost 3 bases and 1 base, there was a span of 9 bases. The CDR3 has 14 residues. CDR1 is LGHNA and CDR2 is YNFKEQ in the germline V gene.

The V gene is TRBV11-2, the J gene TRBJ2-3, with D possibly being TRBD1 or TRBD2 (7 bases each). CDR3 length: 17 amino acids. Germline assignment: CDR1 SGHAT and CDR2 FQNNGV. Trimming removed 5 bases from V and 4 bases from J, with 22 bases in between. CDR3 protein: CASSLGGGGGLPDTQYF. DNA of the CDR3: TGTGCCAGCAGCCTGGGGGGAGGGGGCGGACTCCCAGATACGCAGTATTTT.

This chain links TRBV6-5 with TRBJ1-1, with D unresolved. Germline-derived CDR1 and CDR2 are MNHEY and SVGAGI. This CDR3 contains 14 residues. Trimming took 6 bases from V and 4 from J, leaving 15 bases between them. The CDR3 protein is CASSPDWLRTEAFF. The CDR3 coding sequence is TGTGCCAGCAGCCCCGATTGGCTACGCACTGAAGCTTTCTTT.

V is TRBV2 and J is TRBJ1-1; the D gene is possibly TRBD1 (5 bases). This CDR3 region has 13 residues. V was trimmed by 8 bases and J by 4 bases, leaving 14 bases between them. Germline CDR1 reads SNHLY; CDR2 reads FYNNEI. DNA for the CDR3: TGTGCCAGCGGAGGGGCCTCGGGCACTGAAGCTTTCTTT. It encodes CASGGASGTEAFF.

This rearrangement joins TRBV5-1 to TRBJ2-1; 7 bases match TRBD2. Germline V gene data show CDR1 as SGHRS and CDR2 as YFSETQ. The CDR3 sequence is 14 residues long. Germline trimming cut 4 bases from V and 7 bases from J; bases unmatched to any gene: 8. The CDR3 is CASSPGGRPNEQFF. Written as DNA, the CDR3 is TGCGCCAGCAGCCCGGGAGGCCGACCTAATGAGCAGTTCTTC.

V usage is TRBV4-2 and J usage is TRBJ1-1; 10 bases map to TRBD1. From germline, CDR1 is LGHNA and CDR2 YNFKEQ. The CDR3 runs 15 residues. V was clipped by 4 bases and J by 8 bases; unmatched bases: 10. The CDR3 region is CASSLLGTGDSEAFF. In DNA, the CDR3 is TGTGCCAGCAGCCTTCTAGGGACAGGGGACTCGGAAGCTTTCTTT.

The V call is TRBV18, the J call TRBJ2-2; D uncertain. CDR3 length: 16 amino acids. Per the germline V gene, CDR1 is KGHSH and CDR2 is LQKENI. V was pared by 1 base and J by 0 bases, with 9 bases between. The chain's CDR3 is CASSPRSVANTGELFF. CDR3 bases: TGTGCCAGCTCACCACGGTCAGTGGCGAACACCGGGGAGCTGTTTTTT.

This clone was seen a few times. Within the sample, other DNA sequences also encode this same CDR3. The chain combines TRBV18 with TRBJ1-1; D is possibly TRBD1 (6 bases). V gave up 6 bases and J gave up 0 bases, with 8 bases separating them. The CDR3 is made up of 13 amino acids. The germline CDR1 and CDR2 sequences are KGHSH and LQKENI. In nucleotides, the CDR3 is TGTGCCAGCTCTACAGGGTTGAACACTGAAGCTTTCTTT. Protein: CASSTGLNTEAFF.

The chain is built from TRBV19 and TRBJ2-2; tentative D call: TRBD1 (6 bases). V lost 6 bases and J 5 bases, leaving 16 bases between the germline ends. This CDR3 has 15 residues. Germline V gene lookup returns CDR1 LNHDA and CDR2 SQIVND (reference sequence). The CDR3 is CASSIQGSGTGELFF. In DNA, the CDR3 is TGTGCCAGTAGCATACAGGGTTCGGGAACCGGGGAGCTGTTTTTT. The entire variable domain, with the rest obtained from reference TRBV19 and TRBJ2-2, is as follows: DGGITQSPKYLFRKEGQNVTLSCEQNLNHDAMYWYRQDPGQGLRLIYYSQIVNDFQKGDIAEGYSVSREKKESFPLTVTSAQKNPTAFYLCASSIQGSGTGELFFGEGSRLTVL.

In this sample, this clone turned up a few times. The genes are TRBV7-2 and TRBJ2-5, with D possibly called TRBD1 or TRBD2 (5 bases each). Trimming stripped 5 bases from V and 4 bases from J, with 14 bases between. The CDR3 extends over 14 amino acids. In germline, CDR1 is SGHTA, CDR2 FQGNSA. CDR3 DNA: TGTGCCAGCAGCCCGGGACGGCCCGTAGAGACCCAGTACTTC. Its translation is CASSPGRPVETQYF.

The chain links TRBV15 to TRBJ1-2; tentative D call: TRBD1 (5 bases). V was cut by 11 bases and J by 4 bases, with 17 bases left in between. Germline lookup yields CDR1 LNHNV and CDR2 YYDKDF (reference sequence). This CDR3 has 13 amino acids. The DNA of the CDR3 is TGTGCCGACCTTGGGGCATACACCTATGGCTACACCTTC. Protein sequence: CADLGAYTYGYTF.

The genes are TRBV5-8 and TRBJ2-5; 7 bases are shared with TRBD1. With V trimmed by 6 bases and J by 4 bases, 9 bases remained unmatched. The CDR3 has 14 residues. Germline CDR1 is SGHTS and CDR2 is YDEGEE. The CDR3 is CASTLRGTRETQYF. The CDR3 region has the DNA TGTGCCAGCACCCTCAGGGGGACACGAGAGACCCAGTACTTC. The entire variable domain, with the rest obtained from reference TRBV5-8 and TRBJ2-5, is as follows: EAGVTQSPTHLIKTRGQQATLRCSPISGHTSVYWYQQALGLGLQFLLWYDEGEERNRGNFPPRFSGRQFPNYSSELNVNALELEDSALYLCASTLRGTRETQYFGPGTRLLVL.

The gene calls are TRBV1 and TRBJ2-7; the table's D call, TRBD1, was not checked against the DNA. TRBV1 is a pseudogene locus. The CDR3 runs to 14 residues. CDR3 amino acids: CTSSRDSPLREQYF. CDR3 in DNA: TGCACCAGCAGCCGGGACAGCCCCCTCCGTGAGCAGTACTTC.

V gene TRBV30 combines with J gene TRBJ1-2; 7 bases are a match to TRBD1. Germline trimming cut 4 bases from V and 3 bases from J; bases unmatched to any gene: 8. Germline CDR1 GTSNPN, CDR2 SVGIG (reference sequence). The CDR3 spans 14 residues. In DNA form, the CDR3 reads TGTGCCTGGACGACAGGGAAAACGGACTATGGCTACACCTTC. It encodes CAWTTGKTDYGYTF.

V usage is TRBV2 and J usage is TRBJ2-3; D might be TRBD2 (5 bases). Trimming stripped 4 bases from V and 1 base from J, with 12 bases between. The CDR3 has 15 amino acids. The germline V gene encodes CDR1 SNHLY and CDR2 FYNNEI. CDR3 loop: CASSGLSRGTDTQYF. CDR3 bases: TGTGCCAGCAGTGGACTATCCCGGGGCACAGATACGCAGTATTTT.

The chain links TRBV7-3 to TRBJ2-3; 11 positions match TRBD2. After removal of 0 bases from V and 9 bases from J, the junction contained 11 bases not matched to a gene. Germline loops: CDR1 SGHTA, CDR2 FQGTGA. This CDR3 region has 17 residues. The CDR3 loop is CASSLTGLAGGPGTQYF. In nucleotides, the CDR3 is TGTGCCAGCAGCTTAACGGGGCTAGCGGGGGGCCCTGGCACGCAGTATTTT.

The CDR3 sequence is CASSVASRGAEPQHF. For the CDR3, the DNA is TGTGCCAGCAGCGTAGCTAGTCGCGGTGCTGAGCCCCAGCATTTT. The chain couples TRBV9 to TRBJ1-5, with D unresolved. Germline values: CDR1 SGDLS, CDR2 YYNGEE. The CDR3 extends over 15 amino acids. Deletions cut 0 bases from V and 8 bases from J, with 15 bases between.

The V call is TRBV7-9, the J call TRBJ1-2, with D possibly TRBD1 on 5 matching bases. Germline lookup yields CDR1 SEHNR and CDR2 FQNEAQ (reference sequence). Trimming removed 3 bases at V and 0 bases at J, with 11 bases between. The CDR3 runs 15 residues. As DNA, the CDR3 is TGTGCCAGCAGCTTGGGTGAGACAGCTAACTATGGCTACACCTTC. Protein product: CASSLGETANYGYTF.

V gene TRBV28 combines with J gene TRBJ2-7; D perhaps matches TRBD1 (6 bases). The V gene's germline CDR1 is MDHEN and CDR2 SYDVKM. V lost 5 bases and J 0 bases, leaving 17 bases between the germline ends. The CDR3 has 16 residues. The CDR3 nucleotides are TGTGCCAGCAGTCCACCTCGGACAGTTTTCTCCTACGAGCAGTACTTC. This encodes CASSPPRTVFSYEQYF.

The gene calls are TRBV19 and TRBJ1-6; D gene unclear. CDR1 is LNHDA and CDR2 is SQIVND in the germline V gene (reference sequence). The CDR3 consists of 16 residues. V dropped 6 bases and J dropped 10 bases, with 22 bases sitting between them. In DNA form, the CDR3 reads TGTGCCAGTAGCAATTCACAGAGGAGAGTCGACTCACCCCTCCACTTT. Translation gives CASSNSQRRVDSPLHF.

This rearrangement joins TRBV7-2 to TRBJ1-6; 10 bases are shared with TRBD1. From germline, CDR1 is SGHTA and CDR2 FQGNSA. The CDR3 covers 15 residues. V lost 5 bases, J lost 10 bases, and 8 bases stayed unmatched. CDR3 residues: CASSGPRTGGSPLHF. CDR3 bases: TGTGCCAGCAGCGGCCCGCGGACAGGGGGATCACCCCTCCACTTT.

The count of this clone is one. V usage is TRBV7-8 and J usage is TRBJ1-5, with D possibly matching TRBD1 (5 bases). The germline V gene encodes CDR1 SGHVS and CDR2 FQNEAQ. The CDR3 totals 13 residues. The germline V and J ends were trimmed by 7 bases and 11 bases, with 18 bases remaining between them. DNA for the CDR3: TGTGCCAGCACCCCGGCGCTTGAGGGGACCCAGCATTTT. It specifies CASTPALEGTQHF.